The T cell receptor beta chain under discussion was sequenced for a study of cytomegalovirus exposure and HLA in healthy donors. The study, taken as a whole, reports: At a 0.05 false discovery rate, a later analysis found 15,000 to 20,000 TCR beta sequences to be associated with HLA alleles. The likely origin of a cluster of highly shared sequence variants was a sequencing artifact. Earlier findings revealed that most TCR beta V segments proved productive either about 90% or about 30% of the time.

When sampled, the donors appeared nominally healthy, though they likely had unrecorded immune exposures. Remarks on this clone: Its specificity is not known.

CDR1 is DFQATT and CDR2 is SNEGSKA in the germline V gene (reference sequence). The CDR3 covers 11 residues. Trimming cost V 0 bases and J 5 bases, with 4 bases left between them. This PCR relied on a set of 60 Vbeta primers and 13 Jbeta primers. Here immunoSEQ multiplex PCR was the method, and the copy in TCRdb shows in-frame clones only, minus some. This sample lists under 200,000 clones; its ten largest clones have 6.5%. The sample was PBMCs. This TCR was recovered from a man aged 25-45 years in good health and CMV-seronegative. This chain joins TRBV20-1 and TRBJ2-5; D is ambiguous. Here the CDR3 reads CSARESETQYF. CDR3 sequence (DNA): TGCAGTGCTAGAGAATCGGAGACCCAGTACTTC.